What follows is one T cell receptor (beta chain) and its context. Antigen: not known. These data originate in a study of CD8+CD57+ T cells in acquired aplastic anemia. Study-wide context: CD4+ cell libraries from healthy donors averaged around 11 million reads. General study results and limits: Found in both controls and patients were twenty-nine CD8+ CDR3 sequences.

Profiling of TCR beta VDJ combinations and CDR3 sequences used genomic DNA as template. MiXCR was run by TCRdb on the reads, yielding one entry per CDR3 protein. Of about 130,000 distinct CDR3 sequences in the sample, over 45% were seen once. Per germline, CDR1 ENHRY and CDR2 SYGVKD. CDR3 length equals 17 residues. The J segment lost 8 bases and the V segment lost 2 bases, leaving 8 bases of the junction unmatched. The gene calls are TRBV10-3 and TRBJ2-1, with 14 bases identical to TRBD2. Source material: sorted CD4+, CD8+, or CD8+CD57+ T cells (not recorded which) from PBMCs. The TCR comes from a human donor in good health, serving as a control. Here the CDR3 DNA reads TGTGCCATCAGTGAGCTCCGGACTAGCGGGGGGCGGGATGAGCAGTTCTTC. Encoded protein: CAISELRTSGGRDEQFF.